The text below deals with one T cell receptor (beta chain). The antigen is unknown. Roughly 470 nanograms of biopsy DNA per sample underwent TCRB immunosequencing. Sequencing was performed with immunoSEQ multiplex PCR; in TCRdb, only in-frame clones are kept and a portion is missing. The sample has tens of thousands of clones, approximately 88% seen once. Time point: neoterminal ileum biopsy at postoperative endoscopy, about 6 months after surgery. Eligibility required adulthood, ileal or ileocolonic Crohn's disease and indicated ileocolonic resection. The data originate from a study of T cell repertoires in ileal Crohn's disease. Study as a whole: About 40% were active smokers at surgery; median disease duration was roughly 7.9 years.

The CDR3 loop spans 15 amino acids. Germline values: CDR1 SGHRS, CDR2 YFSETQ. The V gene end was trimmed by 3 bases and the J gene end by 2 bases; junction bases not matched to a gene: 6. Study-level findings and limits: Within the first postoperative year, endoscopy came at median approximately 6.3 months.

The sequence was obtained from an adult with Crohn's disease. Sample: ileal tissue. The V call is TRBV5-1, the J call TRBJ2-7; 9 positions agree with TRBD1. This chain's CDR3 is CASSWGQGGAYEQYF. The CDR3 region has the DNA TGCGCCAGCAGCTGGGGACAGGGTGGGGCCTACGAGCAGTACTTC.